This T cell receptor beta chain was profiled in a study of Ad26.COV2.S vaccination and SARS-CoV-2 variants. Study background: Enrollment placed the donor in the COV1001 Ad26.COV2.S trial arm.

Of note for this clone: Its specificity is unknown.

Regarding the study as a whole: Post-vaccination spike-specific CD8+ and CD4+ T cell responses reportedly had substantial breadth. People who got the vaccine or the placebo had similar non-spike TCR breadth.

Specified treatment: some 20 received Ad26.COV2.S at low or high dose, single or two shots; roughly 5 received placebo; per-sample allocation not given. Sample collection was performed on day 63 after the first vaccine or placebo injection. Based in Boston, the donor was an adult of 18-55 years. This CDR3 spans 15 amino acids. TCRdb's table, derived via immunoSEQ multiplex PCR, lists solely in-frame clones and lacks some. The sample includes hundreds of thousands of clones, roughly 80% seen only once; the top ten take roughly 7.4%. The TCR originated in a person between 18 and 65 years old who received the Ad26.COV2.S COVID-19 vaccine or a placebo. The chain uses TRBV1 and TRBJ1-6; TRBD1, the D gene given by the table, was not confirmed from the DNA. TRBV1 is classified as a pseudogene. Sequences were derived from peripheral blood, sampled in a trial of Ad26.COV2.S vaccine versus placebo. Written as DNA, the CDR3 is TGCACCAGCAGCCAGGGACAGGGCGAAGGTTCACCCCTCCACTTT. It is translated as CTSSQGQGEGSPLHF.